The subject of this entry is one TCR beta chain. This record belongs to a study of blood T cell repertoires in COVID-19. The CDR3 contains 14 residues. Trimming took 0 bases from V and 2 from J, leaving 8 bases between them. The germline V gene has CDR1 SGHRS and CDR2 YFSETQ. Seattle participants joined during active infection and were tracked over time. In the study's own analysis: Using reference gene primer amplification, nucleated cell counts were estimated. Sequencing used immunoSEQ multiplex PCR; TCRdb keeps in-frame clones, though not all of them. From that table come the V and J calls and clone size; the DNA was used to work out D and trimming. The sample lists approximately 190,000 clones, 82% occurring once.

Sequencing used peripheral blood. The J gene is TRBJ1-2, the V gene TRBV5-1, with a possible D match to TRBD1 (5 bases). The source is a woman aged 55-70 years with COVID-19, enrolled during active disease. CDR3 nucleotides: TGCGCCAGCAGCTTGGCGGGGGAAAACTATGGCTACACCTTC. As protein: CASSLAGENYGYTF.